Following are 23 T cell receptor beta chains from one sample sequenced in a study of cytomegalovirus exposure and HLA in healthy donors. The PCR made use of 60 Vbeta and 13 Jbeta primers. Here immunoSEQ multiplex PCR was the method, and the copy in TCRdb shows in-frame clones only, minus some. The data contain roughly 180,000 clones, 84% of them singletons. The sequencing input was PBMCs. Source of these receptors: a girl between 5 and 17 years old in good health and CMV-seropositive.

V is TRBV13 and J is TRBJ2-1; TRBD1 agrees at 11 bases. The CDR3 extends over 16 amino acids. With 5 bases clipped from V and 7 bases from J, the junction kept 10 bases outside the gene matches. The V gene's germline CDR1 is PRHDT and CDR2 FYEKMQ (reference sequence). This CDR3 is CASSQIWTGGRNEQFF. The CDR3 DNA reads TGTGCCAGCAGCCAAATTTGGACAGGGGGCCGAAATGAGCAGTTCTTC.

The V and J genes are TRBV7-6 and TRBJ1-5; possible D gene TRBD1, 6 bases. CDR3 length equals 14 residues. Germline V gene lookup returns CDR1 SGHVS and CDR2 FNYEAQ. Trimming removed 5 bases from V and 8 bases from J, with 16 bases in between. The CDR3 loop reads CASSLGQRPEPQHF. CDR3 DNA: TGTGCCAGCAGCCTCGGACAGCGTCCAGAGCCCCAGCATTTT.

The chain has TRBV19 and TRBJ1-2, with D possibly TRBD1 on 5 matching bases. The CDR3 runs 15 residues. Germline-derived CDR1 and CDR2 are LNHDA and SQIVND (reference sequence). With 4 bases removed from V and 8 bases from J, the gap between germline ends came to 20 bases. CDR3 coding DNA: TGTGCCAGTAGTAGCCAGGGTTCCCTCACAACCGGCTACACCTTC. Translating it yields CASSSQGSLTTGYTF.

The chain is built from TRBV4-1 and TRBJ1-1, with 9 nucleotides matching TRBD1. The CDR3 loop spans 15 amino acids. The ends lost 5 bases at V and 5 bases at J; junction bases unmatched: 9. In germline, CDR1 is MGHRA, CDR2 YSYEKL. The CDR3 coding sequence is TGCGCCAGCAGCACGTGGACAGGGGCGTGGACTGAAGCTTTCTTT. Its translation is CASSTWTGAWTEAFF.

The V call is TRBV6-6, the J call TRBJ1-5; TRBD1 might be the D (5 bases). CDR3 length: 15 residues. Trimming cost V 2 bases and J 12 bases, with 20 bases left between them. The germline CDR1 and CDR2 sequences are MNHNY and SVGAGI (reference sequence). As DNA, the CDR3 is TGTGCCAGCAGTTACGGCGGGACCGATTTGTACCTCCAGCATTTT. Its translation: CASSYGGTDLYLQHF.

V usage is TRBV6-4 and J usage is TRBJ2-3; D not certain. Germline CDR1 reads MRHNA; CDR2 reads SNTAGT. The CDR3 loop spans 14 amino acids. Trimming left V 3 bases short and J 1 base short, with 8 bases between. The CDR3 spells CASSEIDGTDTQYF. CDR3 DNA sequence: TGTGCCAGCAGTGAAATAGATGGCACAGATACGCAGTATTTT.

The V and J genes are TRBV12-5 and TRBJ1-1; 9 bases agree with TRBD1. CDR1 is LGHNT, CDR2 FRNRAP, per germline. After removal of 5 bases from V and 11 bases from J, the junction contained 9 bases not matched to a gene. The CDR3 contains 13 residues. CDR3 nucleotides: TGTGCTAGTGGTAGGGACAGGGTTTATTTGGCTTTCTTT. It translates to CASGRDRVYLAFF.

This clone was counted between two and nine times. The gene calls are TRBV6-1 and TRBJ2-5; TRBD2 matches at 10 bases. J lost 7 bases, V lost 2 bases, and 13 bases had no gene match. The CDR3 loop spans 17 amino acids. The V gene's germline CDR1 is MNHNS and CDR2 SASEGT. The CDR3 DNA sequence: TGTGCCAGCAGTGAACTCAGGAGCGGGGGGGCATTAGGGACCCAGTACTTC. Translation gives CASSELRSGGALGTQYF.

The chain is built from TRBV6-6 and TRBJ1-4; no clear D gene. CDR1 MNHNY and CDR2 SVGAGI come from the germline V gene (reference sequence). The CDR3 has 13 amino acids. Trimming removed 8 bases at V and 7 bases at J, with 14 bases between. CDR3 sequence reads: CASHRVFSEKLFF. In DNA, the CDR3 is TGTGCCAGCCATCGGGTTTTCAGTGAAAAACTGTTTTTT.

V is TRBV5-4 and J is TRBJ2-5, with D perhaps TRBD1 (6 bases). The J call may be mistaken, given a closer DNA end match to TRBJ2-7. Germline loops: CDR1 SGHNT, CDR2 YYREEE (reference sequence). CDR3 length equals 14 residues. CDR3 loop: CASSAPDSSYEQYF. In nucleotides, the CDR3 is TGTGCCAGCAGCGCTCCGGACAGCTCCTACGAGCAGTACTTC.

The J gene is TRBJ2-2, the V gene TRBV7-9; 8 bases map to TRBD1. Looked up from germline, CDR1 is SEHNR and CDR2 is FQNEAQ (reference sequence). V trimming: 5 bases; J trimming: 2 bases; junction bases outside the gene matches: 4. The CDR3 runs 15 residues. CDR3: CASSLGQVNTGELFF. CDR3 nucleotide sequence: TGTGCCAGCAGCCTGGGACAGGTTAACACCGGGGAGCTGTTTTTT.

The chain uses TRBV4-2 and TRBJ2-1, with 7 bases fitting TRBD1. The V gene's germline CDR1 is LGHNA and CDR2 YNFKEQ. The CDR3 covers 17 residues. The junction had 16 bases not matched to a gene; V was cut back by 3 bases and J by 8 bases. The CDR3 region has the DNA TGTGCCAGCAGCCATGCTCCGATGTACAGGGGATGGGATGAGCAGTTCTTC. Translating it yields CASSHAPMYRGWDEQFF.

The J gene is TRBJ1-2, the V gene TRBV14; 8 positions agree with TRBD1. Germline CDR1 is SGHDN and CDR2 is FVKESK. Unmatched junction bases numbered 8, after V lost 3 bases and J lost 5 bases. This CDR3 has 15 residues. CDR3 in amino acids: CASSQGPGTGYGYTF. The CDR3 nucleotides read TGTGCCAGCAGCCAGGGGCCCGGGACAGGATATGGCTACACCTTC.

This clone is a singleton in its sample. This chain links TRBV19 with TRBJ1-2; 7 bases line up with TRBD1. This CDR3 is 21 amino acids long. Germline CDR1 and CDR2: LNHDA and SQIVND (reference sequence). The ends lost 0 bases at V and 1 base at J; junction bases unmatched: 20. The CDR3 reads CASSIDRGIQDRTLFNYGYTF. The CDR3, as DNA: TGTGCCAGTAGTATAGATCGGGGCATTCAGGACAGGACTCTTTTTAACTATGGCTACACCTTC.

The chain recombines TRBV7-9 with TRBJ1-2; D is perhaps TRBD1 (5 bases). This CDR3 has 15 amino acids. Germline CDR1 is SEHNR and CDR2 is FQNEAQ (reference sequence). Trimming removed 1 base at V and 2 bases at J, with 11 bases between. The CDR3 is CASSLGGGNNYGYTF. For the CDR3, the DNA is TGTGCCAGCAGCTTAGGGGGGGGGAACAACTATGGCTACACCTTC.

This rearrangement joins TRBV2 to TRBJ2-3; D is ambiguous. The CDR3 is made up of 11 amino acids. Per germline, CDR1 SNHLY and CDR2 FYNNEI. Trimming stripped 7 bases from V and 6 bases from J, with 8 bases between. The CDR3 region is CASTLADTQYF. CDR3 sequence (DNA): TGTGCCAGCACTCTTGCGGATACGCAGTATTTT. The full variable domain, its missing parts supplied by reference TRBV2 and TRBJ2-3, is EPEVTQTPSHQVTQMGQEVILRCVPISNHLYFYWYRQILGQKVEFLVSFYNNEISEKSEIFDDQFSVERPDGSNFTLKIRSTKLEDSAMYFCASTLADTQYFGPGTRLTVL.

The chain recombines TRBV10-3 with TRBJ1-1; D uncertain. The CDR3 contains 14 residues. The germline CDR1 and CDR2 sequences are ENHRY and SYGVKD. The ends were cut back, 5 bases at V and 4 bases at J, with 14 bases in the middle. DNA for the CDR3: TGTGCCATCAGTAGTCAGATCGAGGGCACTGAAGCTTTCTTT. Translation: CAISSQIEGTEAFF.

The CDR3 DNA follows: TGCGCCAGCAGCTACAGCGGGGATCAGCCCCAGCATTTT. Amino acid sequence: CASSYSGDQPQHF. The chain employs TRBV5-1 and TRBJ1-5; D is undetermined. There are 13 residues in the CDR3. V shed 3 bases and J shed 5 bases, with 9 bases lying between them. CDR1 is SGHRS, CDR2 YFSETQ, per germline.

The chain links TRBV5-6 to TRBJ1-5; possible D gene TRBD1, 6 bases. CDR1 SGHDT and CDR2 YYEEEE come from the germline V gene. CDR3 length: 15 amino acids. Trimming stripped 4 bases from V and 1 base from J, with 12 bases between. This chain's CDR3 is CASSRVDRSNQPQHF. CDR3 DNA sequence: TGTGCCAGCAGCCGGGTGGACAGAAGCAATCAGCCCCAGCATTTT.

This clone was found a few times. This sequence joins TRBV11-2 and TRBJ2-5; no reliable D call. The CDR3 is 14 amino acids. Looked up from germline, CDR1 is SGHAT and CDR2 is FQNNGV. V was clipped by 0 bases and J by 7 bases, with 12 bases between them. The CDR3: CASSLDLASGTQYF. The CDR3 bases are TGTGCCAGCAGCTTAGATCTGGCCTCAGGGACCCAGTACTTC.

The chain joins TRBV11-2 to TRBJ2-3; D unresolved. This CDR3 comprises 15 residues. Trimming stripped 2 bases from V and 2 bases from J, with 11 bases between. CDR1 is SGHAT and CDR2 is FQNNGV in the germline V gene. Here the CDR3 reads CASSLISVNTDTQYF. The CDR3 region has the DNA TGTGCCAGCAGCTTAATTTCAGTTAACACAGATACGCAGTATTTT.

The V call is TRBV19, the J call TRBJ1-5; D is possibly TRBD1 (5 bases). Germline assignment: CDR1 LNHDA and CDR2 SQIVND (reference sequence). This CDR3 contains 13 residues. The germline V and J ends were trimmed by 9 bases and 6 bases, with 15 bases remaining between them. The CDR3 DNA reads as TGTGCCAGCGGGAGGCAGGGAGGTCAGCCCCAGCATTTT. Translation: CASGRQGGQPQHF.

The chain employs TRBV30 and TRBJ1-6, with TRBD1 matching 8 bases. In germline, CDR1 is GTSNPN, CDR2 SVGIG (reference sequence). The ends lost 1 base at V and 7 bases at J; junction bases unmatched: 3. The CDR3 loop spans 14 amino acids. The CDR3 DNA is TGTGCCTGGAGTGGGACAGGGACGAATTCACCCCTCCACTTT. Translating it yields CAWSGTGTNSPLHF.